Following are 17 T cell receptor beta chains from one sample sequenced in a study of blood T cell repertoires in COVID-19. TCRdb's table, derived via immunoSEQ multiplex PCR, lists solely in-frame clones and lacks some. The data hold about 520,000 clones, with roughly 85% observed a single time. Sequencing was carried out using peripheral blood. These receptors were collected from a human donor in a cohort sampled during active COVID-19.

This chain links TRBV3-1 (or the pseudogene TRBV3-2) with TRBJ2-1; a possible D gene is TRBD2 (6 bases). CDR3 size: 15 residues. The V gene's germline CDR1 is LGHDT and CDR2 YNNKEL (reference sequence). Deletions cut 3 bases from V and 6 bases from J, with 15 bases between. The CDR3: CASSQPLGAGNEQFF. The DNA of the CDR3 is TGTGCCAGCAGCCAGCCCTTAGGAGCGGGCAATGAGCAGTTCTTC.

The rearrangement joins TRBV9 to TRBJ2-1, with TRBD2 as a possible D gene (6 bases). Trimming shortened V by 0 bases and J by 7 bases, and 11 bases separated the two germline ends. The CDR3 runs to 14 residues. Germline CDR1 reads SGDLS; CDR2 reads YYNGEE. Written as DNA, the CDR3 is TGTGCCAGCAGCGTAGCTTCTCGGGGGAATGAGCAGTTCTTC. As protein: CASSVASRGNEQFF.

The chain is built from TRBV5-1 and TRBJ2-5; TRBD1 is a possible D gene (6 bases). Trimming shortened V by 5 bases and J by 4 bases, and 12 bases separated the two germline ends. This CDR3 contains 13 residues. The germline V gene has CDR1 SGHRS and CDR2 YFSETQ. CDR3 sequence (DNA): TGCGCCAGCAGTCAACAGGGATCAGAGACCCAGTACTTC. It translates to CASSQQGSETQYF.

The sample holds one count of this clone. In nucleotides, the CDR3 is TGTGCCAGCACTCAGGGCAGGGGCAATGAGCAGTTCTTC. Residues: CASTQGRGNEQFF. The rearrangement links TRBV5-4 to TRBJ2-1; the D gene is possibly TRBD1 (6 bases). From germline, CDR1 is SGHNT and CDR2 YYREEE (reference sequence). The CDR3 is 13 amino acids. V shed 6 bases and J shed 6 bases, with 13 bases lying between them.

The CDR3 loop is CASSPFSRSDHNEQFF. The CDR3 bases are TGTGCCAGCTCACCATTTAGCCGCTCCGATCACAATGAGCAGTTCTTC. V usage is TRBV18 and J usage is TRBJ2-1; D uncertain. The germline V gene encodes CDR1 KGHSH and CDR2 LQKENI. The CDR3 spans 16 residues. The V end lost 2 bases, the J end lost 5 bases, and 16 bases lay between the germline ends.

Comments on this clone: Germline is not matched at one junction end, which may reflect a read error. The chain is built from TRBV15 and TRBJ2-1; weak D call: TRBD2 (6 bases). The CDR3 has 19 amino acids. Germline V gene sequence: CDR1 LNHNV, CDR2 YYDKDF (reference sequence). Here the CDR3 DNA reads TGTGCCACCAGCGGAGACCTGAGGGTTATGGGGGGACGCTACAATGAGCAGTTCTTC. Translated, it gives CATSGDLRVMGGRYNEQFF.

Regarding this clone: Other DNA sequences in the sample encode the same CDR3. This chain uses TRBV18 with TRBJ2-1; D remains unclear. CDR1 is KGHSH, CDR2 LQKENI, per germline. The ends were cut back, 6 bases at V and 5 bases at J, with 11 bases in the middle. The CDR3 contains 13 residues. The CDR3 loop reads CASSPGLDNEQFF. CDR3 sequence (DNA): TGTGCCAGCTCCCCCGGCCTAGACAATGAGCAGTTCTTC.

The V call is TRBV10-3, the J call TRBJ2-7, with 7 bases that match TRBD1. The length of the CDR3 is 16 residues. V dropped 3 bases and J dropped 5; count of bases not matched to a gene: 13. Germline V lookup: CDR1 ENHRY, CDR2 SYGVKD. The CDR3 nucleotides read TGTGCCATCAGTGAATTGGGGCAAGGGGGCAGCGACGAGCAGTACTTC. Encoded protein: CAISELGQGGSDEQYF.

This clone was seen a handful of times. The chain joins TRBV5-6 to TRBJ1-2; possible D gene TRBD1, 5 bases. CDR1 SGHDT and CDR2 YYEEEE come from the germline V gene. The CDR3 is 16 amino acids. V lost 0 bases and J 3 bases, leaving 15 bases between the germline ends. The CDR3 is CASSLAARDSYYGYTF. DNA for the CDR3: TGTGCCAGCAGCTTGGCGGCCAGGGACTCATACTATGGCTACACCTTC.

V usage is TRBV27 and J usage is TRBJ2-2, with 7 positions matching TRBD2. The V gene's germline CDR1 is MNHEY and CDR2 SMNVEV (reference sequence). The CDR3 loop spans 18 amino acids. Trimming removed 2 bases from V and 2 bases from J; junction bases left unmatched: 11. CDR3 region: CASSLEREVGVNTGELFF. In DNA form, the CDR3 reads TGTGCCAGCAGTTTAGAGCGGGAAGTGGGGGTAAACACCGGGGAGCTGTTTTTT.

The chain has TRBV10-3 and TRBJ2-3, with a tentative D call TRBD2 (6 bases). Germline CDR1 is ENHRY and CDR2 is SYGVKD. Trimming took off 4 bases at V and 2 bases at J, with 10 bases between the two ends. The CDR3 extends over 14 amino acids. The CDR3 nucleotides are TGTGCCATCAGTGGCCGGGGGTTCACAGATACGCAGTATTTT. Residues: CAISGRGFTDTQYF.

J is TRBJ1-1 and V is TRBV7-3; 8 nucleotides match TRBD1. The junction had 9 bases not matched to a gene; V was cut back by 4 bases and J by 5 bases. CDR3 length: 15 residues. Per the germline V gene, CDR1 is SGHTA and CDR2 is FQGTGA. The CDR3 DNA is TGTGCCAGCAGCTCCTCGACAGGGGTAGGAACTGAAGCTTTCTTT. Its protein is CASSSSTGVGTEAFF.

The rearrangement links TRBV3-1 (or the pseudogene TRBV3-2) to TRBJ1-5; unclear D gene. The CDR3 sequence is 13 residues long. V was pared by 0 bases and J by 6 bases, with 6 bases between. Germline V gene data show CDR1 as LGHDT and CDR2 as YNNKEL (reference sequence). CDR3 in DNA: TGTGCCAGCAGCCAAGATCTCGGTCAGCCCCAGCATTTT. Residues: CASSQDLGQPQHF.

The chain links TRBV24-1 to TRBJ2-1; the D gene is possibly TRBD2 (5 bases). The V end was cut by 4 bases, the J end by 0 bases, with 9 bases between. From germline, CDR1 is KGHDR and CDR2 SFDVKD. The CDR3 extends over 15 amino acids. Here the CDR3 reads CATSETGSSYNEQFF. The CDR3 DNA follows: TGTGCCACCAGTGAAACGGGGAGCTCCTACAATGAGCAGTTCTTC.

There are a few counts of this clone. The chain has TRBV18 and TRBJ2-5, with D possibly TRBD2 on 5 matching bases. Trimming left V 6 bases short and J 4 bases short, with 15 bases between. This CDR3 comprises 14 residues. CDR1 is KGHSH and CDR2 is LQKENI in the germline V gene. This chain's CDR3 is CASSLTVAIETQYF. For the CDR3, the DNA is TGTGCCAGCTCCCTAACGGTAGCGATAGAGACCCAGTACTTC.

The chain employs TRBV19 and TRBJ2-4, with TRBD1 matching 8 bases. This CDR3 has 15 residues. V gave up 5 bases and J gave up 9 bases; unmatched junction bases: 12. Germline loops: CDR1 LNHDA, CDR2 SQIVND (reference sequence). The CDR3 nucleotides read TGTGCCAGTAGTCTAGTAGGACAGGGAACGAGCATTCAGTACTTC. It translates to CASSLVGQGTSIQYF. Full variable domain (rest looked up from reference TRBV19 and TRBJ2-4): DGGITQSPKYLFRKEGQNVTLSCEQNLNHDAMYWYRQDPGQGLRLIYYSQIVNDFQKGDIAEGYSVSREKKESFPLTVTSAQKNPTAFYLCASSLVGQGTSIQYFGAGTRLSVL.

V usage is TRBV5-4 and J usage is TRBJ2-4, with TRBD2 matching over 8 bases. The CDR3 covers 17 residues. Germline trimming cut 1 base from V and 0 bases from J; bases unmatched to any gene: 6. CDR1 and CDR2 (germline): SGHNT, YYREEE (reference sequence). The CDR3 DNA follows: TGTGCCAGCAGCTTGAAGCTAGCGGGTTTAGCCAAAAACATTCAGTACTTC. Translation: CASSLKLAGLAKNIQYF. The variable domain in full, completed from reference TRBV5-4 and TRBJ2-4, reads ETGVTQSPTHLIKTRGQQVTLRCSSQSGHNTVSWYQQALGQGPQFIFQYYREEENGRGNFPPRFSGLQFPNYSSELNVNALELDDSALYLCASSLKLAGLAKNIQYFGAGTRLSVL.